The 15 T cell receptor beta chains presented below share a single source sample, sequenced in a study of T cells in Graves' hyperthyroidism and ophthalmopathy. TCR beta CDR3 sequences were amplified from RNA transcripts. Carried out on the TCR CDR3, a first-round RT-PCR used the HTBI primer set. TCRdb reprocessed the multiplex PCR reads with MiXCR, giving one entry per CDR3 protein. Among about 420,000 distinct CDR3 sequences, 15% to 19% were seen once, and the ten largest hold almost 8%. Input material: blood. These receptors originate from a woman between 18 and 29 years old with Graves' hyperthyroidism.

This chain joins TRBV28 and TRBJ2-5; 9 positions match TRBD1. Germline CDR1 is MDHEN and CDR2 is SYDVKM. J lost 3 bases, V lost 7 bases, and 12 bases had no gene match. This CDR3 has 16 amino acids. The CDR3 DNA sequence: TGTGCCAGCAATCCTAGGGACAGGGAATTGGAAGAGACCCAGTACTTC. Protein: CASNPRDRELEETQYF.

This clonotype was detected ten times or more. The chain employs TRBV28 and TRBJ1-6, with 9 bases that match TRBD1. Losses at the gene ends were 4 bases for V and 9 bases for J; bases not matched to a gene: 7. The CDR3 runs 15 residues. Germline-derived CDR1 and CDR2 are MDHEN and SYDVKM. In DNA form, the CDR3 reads TGTGCCAGCAGTTCACAACAGACAGGGGGTTCACCCCTCCACTTT. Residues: CASSSQQTGGSPLHF.

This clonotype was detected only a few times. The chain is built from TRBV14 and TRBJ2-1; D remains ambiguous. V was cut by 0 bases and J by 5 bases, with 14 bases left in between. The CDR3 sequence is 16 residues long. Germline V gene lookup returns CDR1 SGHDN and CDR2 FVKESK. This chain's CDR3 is CASSQEWPRRDNEQFF. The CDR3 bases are TGTGCCAGCAGCCAAGAATGGCCCCGGAGAGACAATGAGCAGTTCTTC. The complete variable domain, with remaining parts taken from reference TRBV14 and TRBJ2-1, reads EAGVTQFPSHSVIEKGQTVTLRCDPISGHDNLYWYRRVMGKEIKFLLHFVKESKQDESGMPNNRFLAERTGGTYSTLKVQPAELEDSGVYFCASSQEWPRRDNEQFFGPGTRLTVL.

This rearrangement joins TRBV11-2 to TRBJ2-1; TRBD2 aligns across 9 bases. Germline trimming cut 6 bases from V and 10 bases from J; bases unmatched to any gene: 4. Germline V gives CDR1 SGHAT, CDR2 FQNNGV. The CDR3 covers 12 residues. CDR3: CASRQLAGEQFF. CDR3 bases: TGTGCCAGCAGACAGCTAGCGGGGGAGCAGTTCTTC.

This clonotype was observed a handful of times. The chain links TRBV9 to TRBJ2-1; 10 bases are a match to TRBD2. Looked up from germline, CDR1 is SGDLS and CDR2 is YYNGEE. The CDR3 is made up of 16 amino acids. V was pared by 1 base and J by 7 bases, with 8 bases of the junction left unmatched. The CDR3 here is CASSVMSSGRGNEQFF. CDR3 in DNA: TGTGCCAGCAGCGTAATGTCTAGCGGGAGAGGGAATGAGCAGTTCTTC.

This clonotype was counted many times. Here the CDR3 reads CASTWGSGETQYF. The DNA of the CDR3 is TGTGCCAGCACCTGGGGGTCGGGGGAGACCCAGTACTTC. The rearrangement uses TRBV28 and TRBJ2-5; either TRBD1 or TRBD2 may fit D (5 bases each). Looked up from germline, CDR1 is MDHEN and CDR2 is SYDVKM. The CDR3 has 13 amino acids. The ends were cut back, 7 bases at V and 5 bases at J, with 14 bases in the middle.

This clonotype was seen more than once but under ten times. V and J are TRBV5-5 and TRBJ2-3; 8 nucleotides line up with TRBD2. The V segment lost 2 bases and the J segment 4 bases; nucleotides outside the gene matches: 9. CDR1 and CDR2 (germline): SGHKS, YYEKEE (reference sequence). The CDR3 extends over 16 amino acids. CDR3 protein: CASSFSGSRGADTQYF. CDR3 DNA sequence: TGTGCCAGCAGCTTCAGCGGGAGCAGAGGAGCAGATACGCAGTATTTT. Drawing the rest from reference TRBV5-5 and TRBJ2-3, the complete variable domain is DAGVTQSPTHLIKTRGQQVTLRCSPISGHKSVSWYQQVLGQGPQFIFQYYEKEERGRGNFPDRFSARQFPNYSSELNVNALLLGDSALYLCASSFSGSRGADTQYFGPGTRLTVL.

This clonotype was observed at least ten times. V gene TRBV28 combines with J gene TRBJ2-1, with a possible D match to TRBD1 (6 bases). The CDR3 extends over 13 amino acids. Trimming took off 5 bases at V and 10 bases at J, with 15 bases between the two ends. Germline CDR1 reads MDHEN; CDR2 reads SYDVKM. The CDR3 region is CASSPLDQGEQFF. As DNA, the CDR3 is TGTGCCAGCAGTCCATTAGACCAGGGGGAGCAGTTCTTC. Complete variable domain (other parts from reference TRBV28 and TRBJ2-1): DVKVTQSSRYLVKRTGEKVFLECVQDMDHENMFWYRQDPGLGLRLIYFSYDVKMKEKGDIPEGYSVSREKKERFSLILESASTNQTSMYLCASSPLDQGEQFFGPGTRLTVL.

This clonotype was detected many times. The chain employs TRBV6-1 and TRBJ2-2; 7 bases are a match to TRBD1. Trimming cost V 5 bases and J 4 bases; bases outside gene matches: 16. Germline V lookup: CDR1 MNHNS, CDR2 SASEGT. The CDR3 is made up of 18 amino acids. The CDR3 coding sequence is TGTGCCAGCAGTTCCCAACCCCCCGGGACAGCCCCCACCGGGGAGCTGTTTTTT. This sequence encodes CASSSQPPGTAPTGELFF.

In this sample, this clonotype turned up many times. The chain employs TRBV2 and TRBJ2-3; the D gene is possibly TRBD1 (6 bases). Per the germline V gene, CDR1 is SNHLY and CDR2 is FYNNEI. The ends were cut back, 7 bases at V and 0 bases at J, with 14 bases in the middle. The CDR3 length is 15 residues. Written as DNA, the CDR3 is TGTGCCAGCAACGCTCCGACAGGAAGCACAGATACGCAGTATTTT. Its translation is CASNAPTGSTDTQYF.

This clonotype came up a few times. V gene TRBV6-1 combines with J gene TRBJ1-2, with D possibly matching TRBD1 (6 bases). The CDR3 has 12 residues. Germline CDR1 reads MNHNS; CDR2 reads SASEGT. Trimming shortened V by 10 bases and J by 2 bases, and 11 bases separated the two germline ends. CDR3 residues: CAIGRGNYGYTF. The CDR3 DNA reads TGTGCCATTGGGAGGGGGAACTATGGCTACACCTTC.

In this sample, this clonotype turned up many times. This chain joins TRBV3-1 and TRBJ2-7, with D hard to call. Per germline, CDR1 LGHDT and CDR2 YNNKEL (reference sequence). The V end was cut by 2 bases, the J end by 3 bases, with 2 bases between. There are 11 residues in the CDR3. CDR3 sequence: CASSQLYEQYF. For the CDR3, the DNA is TGTGCCAGCAGCCAACTCTACGAGCAGTACTTC.

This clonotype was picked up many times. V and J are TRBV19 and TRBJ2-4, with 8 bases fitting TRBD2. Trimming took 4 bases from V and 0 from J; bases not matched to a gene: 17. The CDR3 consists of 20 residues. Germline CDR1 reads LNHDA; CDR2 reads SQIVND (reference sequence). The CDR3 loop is CASSTTAQLAESLAKNIQYF. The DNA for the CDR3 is TGTGCCAGTAGTACTACAGCCCAACTAGCGGAGTCCCTAGCCAAAAACATTCAGTACTTC. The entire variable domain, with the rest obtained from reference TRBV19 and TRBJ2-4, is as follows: DGGITQSPKYLFRKEGQNVTLSCEQNLNHDAMYWYRQDPGQGLRLIYYSQIVNDFQKGDIAEGYSVSREKKESFPLTVTSAQKNPTAFYLCASSTTAQLAESLAKNIQYFGAGTRLSVL.

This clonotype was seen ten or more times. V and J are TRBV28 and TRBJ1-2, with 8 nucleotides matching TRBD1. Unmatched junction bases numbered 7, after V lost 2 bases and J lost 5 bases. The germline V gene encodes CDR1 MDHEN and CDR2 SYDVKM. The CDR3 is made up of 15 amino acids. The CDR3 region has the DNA TGTGCCAGCAGTTTAGGGGACAGGCCGTATTATGGCTACACCTTC. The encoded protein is CASSLGDRPYYGYTF.

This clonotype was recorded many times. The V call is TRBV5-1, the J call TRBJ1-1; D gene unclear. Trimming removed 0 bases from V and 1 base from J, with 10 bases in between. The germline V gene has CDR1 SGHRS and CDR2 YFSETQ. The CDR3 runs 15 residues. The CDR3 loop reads CASSLVGVTNTEAFF. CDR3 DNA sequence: TGCGCCAGCAGCTTGGTCGGGGTCACGAACACTGAAGCTTTCTTT.